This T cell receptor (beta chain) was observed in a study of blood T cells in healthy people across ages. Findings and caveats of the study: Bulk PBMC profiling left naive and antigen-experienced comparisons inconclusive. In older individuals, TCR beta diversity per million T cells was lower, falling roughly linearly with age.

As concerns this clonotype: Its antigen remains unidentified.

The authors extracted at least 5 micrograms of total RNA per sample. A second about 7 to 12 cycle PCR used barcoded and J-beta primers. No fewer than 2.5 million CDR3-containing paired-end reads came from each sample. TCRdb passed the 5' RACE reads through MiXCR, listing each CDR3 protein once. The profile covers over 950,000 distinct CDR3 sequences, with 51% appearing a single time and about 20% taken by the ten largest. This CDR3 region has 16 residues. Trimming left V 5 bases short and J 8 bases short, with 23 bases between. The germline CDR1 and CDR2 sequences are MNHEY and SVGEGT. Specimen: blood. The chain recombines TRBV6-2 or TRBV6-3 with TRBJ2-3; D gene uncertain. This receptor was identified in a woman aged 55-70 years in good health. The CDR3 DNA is TGTGCCAGCAGTCAACTTGGACGACGCTTGGTGGGTACGCAGTATTTT. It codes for CASSQLGRRLVGTQYF.